The rows below give T cell receptor beta chains drawn from one sample of a study of cytomegalovirus exposure and HLA in healthy donors. The protocol was immunoSEQ multiplex PCR, while the TCRdb copy is restricted to in-frame clones and leaves out a portion. The sample comprises around 150,000 clones, nearly 80% of which are singletons, and 0.85% to 1.4% rests with the top ten. Input material: PBMCs. Receptors originate from a male donor in good health and CMV-seronegative. Both conserved end residues are part of each CDR3. D genes are given only for firm matches. Only some rows state a clone size, as once, few, many or a class for expanded clones.

size: .
J: TRBJ1-6
D: TRBD1
V: TRBV15
CDR3: CATSRDPQGASPLHF
DNA: TGTGCCACCAGCAGAGATCCCCAGGGGGCTTCACCCCTCCACTTT

size: .
J: TRBJ1-5
D: TRBD1
V: TRBV11-2
CDR3: CASSLGTGLYQPQHF
DNA: TGTGCCAGCAGCTTAGGGACAGGGTTATATCAGCCCCAGCATTTT

size: .
J: TRBJ2-1
D: TRBD2
V: TRBV10-3
CDR3: CAISESAGGVDEQFF
DNA: TGTGCCATCAGTGAGTCAGCGGGGGGCGTGGATGAGCAGTTCTTC

size: .
J: TRBJ1-2
D: TRBD1
V: TRBV6-5
CDR3: CASSYLRDSPLGYTF
DNA: TGTGCCAGCAGTTACTTGCGGGACAGCCCCTTGGGCTACACCTTC

size: .
J: TRBJ1-2
D: .
V: TRBV30
CDR3: CAWSSSRLGGYTF
DNA: TGTGCCTGGAGTAGTTCCCGTCTCGGTGGCTACACCTTC

size: .
J: TRBJ2-7
D: .
V: TRBV6-1
CDR3: CASSEAIYEQYF
DNA: TGTGCCAGCAGTGAAGCCATCTACGAGCAGTACTTC

size: .
J: TRBJ2-3
D: TRBD2
V: TRBV7-2
CDR3: CASSLRLAGGTDTQYF
DNA: TGTGCCAGCAGCTTACGCCTAGCGGGGGGTACAGATACGCAGTATTTT

size: .
J: TRBJ1-2
D: .
V: TRBV6-5
CDR3: CASSPTVTTNYGYTF
DNA: TGTGCCAGCAGTCCGACAGTGACAACTAACTATGGCTACACCTTC

size: .
J: TRBJ2-7
D: TRBD1
V: TRBV29-1
CDR3: CSVKRTGGLEQYF
DNA: TGCAGCGTGAAGAGGACAGGGGGCCTTGAGCAGTACTTC

size: .
J: TRBJ1-1
D: TRBD1
V: TRBV6-5
CDR3: CASRWDRATTEAFF
DNA: TGTGCCAGCAGGTGGGACAGGGCCACCACTGAAGCTTTCTTT

size: .
J: TRBJ2-7
D: TRBD1
V: TRBV9
CDR3: CASSVAPTGTYEQYF
DNA: TGTGCCAGCAGCGTAGCTCCGACAGGGACCTACGAGCAGTACTTC

size: .
J: TRBJ2-5
D: .
V: TRBV7-9
CDR3: CASSLGQGLGEPQYF
DNA: TGTGCCAGCAGCTTAGGTCAGGGTCTAGGAGAGCCCCAGTACTTC

size: few
J: TRBJ2-2
D: TRBD1
V: TRBV5-1
CDR3: CASSLSGGNTGELFF
DNA: TGCGCCAGCAGCTTGTCAGGGGGAAACACCGGGGAGCTGTTTTTT

size: .
J: TRBJ2-3
D: .
V: TRBV27
CDR3: CASSFKGADTQYF
DNA: TGTGCCAGCAGTTTTAAAGGGGCAGATACGCAGTATTTT

size: .
J: TRBJ2-1
D: TRBD2
V: TRBV10-3
CDR3: CAISPTSGGANEQFF
DNA: TGTGCCATCAGCCCAACTAGCGGGGGGGCGAATGAGCAGTTCTTC

size: .
J: TRBJ2-3
D: .
V: TRBV9
CDR3: CASSVARGGAETDTQYF
DNA: TGTGCCAGCAGCGTAGCTCGAGGGGGAGCTGAGACAGATACGCAGTATTTT

size: .
J: TRBJ1-5
D: .
V: TRBV19
CDR3: CASSISSGSNQPQHF
DNA: TGTGCCAGTAGTATCTCTTCAGGGAGCAATCAGCCCCAGCATTTT

size: few
J: TRBJ1-1
D: TRBD1
V: TRBV27
CDR3: CASSLYDRAPTFF
DNA: TGTGCCAGCAGTTTGTATGACAGGGCTCCTACTTTCTTT

size: .
J: TRBJ1-1
D: .
V: TRBV2
CDR3: CASRPGGDTEAFF
DNA: TGTGCCAGCAGGCCGGGGGGGGACACTGAAGCTTTCTTT

size: .
J: TRBJ2-1
D: .
V: TRBV7-9
CDR3: CASRMAGGYNEQFF
DNA: TGTGCCAGCAGGATGGCTGGAGGCTACAATGAGCAGTTCTTC

size: .
J: TRBJ1-5
D: .
V: TRBV7-2
CDR3: CASSGWAGRGWPQHF
DNA: TGTGCCAGCAGCGGGTGGGCGGGGAGGGGGTGGCCCCAGCATTTT

size: .
J: TRBJ1-4
D: TRBD1
V: TRBV30
CDR3: CAWNGQDSANEKLFF
DNA: TGTGCCTGGAACGGACAGGACTCGGCTAATGAAAAACTGTTTTTT

size: .
J: TRBJ2-5
D: .
V: TRBV7-9
CDR3: CASSLKLGQETQYF
DNA: TGTGCCAGCAGCTTAAAACTCGGCCAAGAGACCCAGTACTTC

size: .
J: TRBJ2-1
D: .
V: TRBV5-1
CDR3: CASSARGDNEQFF
DNA: TGCGCCAGCAGCGCTCGAGGCGACAATGAGCAGTTCTTC

size: .
J: TRBJ2-1
D: TRBD1
V: TRBV5-1
CDR3: CASSPGRGRVNEQFF
DNA: TGCGCCAGCAGCCCAGGCAGGGGGCGCGTCAATGAGCAGTTCTTC

size: .
J: TRBJ2-7
D: .
V: TRBV18
CDR3: CASSSTDSTEQYF
DNA: TGTGCCAGCTCATCGACTGACTCCACTGAGCAGTACTTC

size: .
J: TRBJ2-7
D: .
V: TRBV27
CDR3: CASSLSDKSYEQYF
DNA: TGTGCCAGCAGTTTATCGGACAAATCCTACGAGCAGTACTTC

size: .
J: TRBJ1-6
D: .
V: TRBV9
CDR3: CASSVAVRVTNSPLHF
DNA: TGTGCCAGCAGCGTAGCGGTGAGGGTTACCAATTCACCCCTCCACTTT

size: .
J: TRBJ1-3
D: .
V: TRBV6-4
CDR3: CASRPPTDISGNTIYF
DNA: TGTGCCAGCAGGCCCCCTACAGATATTTCTGGAAACACCATATATTTT

size: .
J: TRBJ2-5
D: TRBD2
V: TRBV7-2
CDR3: CASSEGRGTSGGKTQYF
DNA: TGTGCCAGCAGCGAAGGGAGGGGGACTAGCGGGGGGAAGACCCAGTACTTC

size: once
J: TRBJ1-2
D: .
V: TRBV5-6
CDR3: CASSRGGYGYTF
DNA: TGTGCCAGCAGCAGGGGTGGCTATGGCTACACCTTC

size: once
J: TRBJ2-3
D: .
V: TRBV19
CDR3: CASSIAGGPTDTQYF
DNA: TGTGCCAGTAGTATAGCCGGAGGACCCACAGATACGCAGTATTTT

size: .
J: TRBJ2-5
D: TRBD2
V: TRBV25-1
CDR3: CASMSGTSGVETQYF
DNA: TGTGCCAGCATGTCTGGGACTAGCGGGGTAGAGACCCAGTACTTC

size: .
J: TRBJ1-6
D: .
V: TRBV27
CDR3: CASSLTAYNSPLHF
DNA: TGTGCCAGCAGTTTAACAGCTTATAATTCACCCCTCCACTTT

size: few
J: TRBJ2-7
D: TRBD1
V: TRBV6-5
CDR3: CASSRQGGTYEQYF
DNA: TGTGCCAGCAGCCGACAGGGTGGAACCTACGAGCAGTACTTC

size: .
J: TRBJ1-6
D: TRBD1
V: TRBV11-1
CDR3: CASSLAQRTGSNSPLHF
DNA: TGTGCCAGCAGCTTAGCGCAGAGGACAGGGAGTAATTCACCCCTCCACTTT

size: many
J: TRBJ1-2
D: .
V: TRBV6-6
CDR3: CASSGPGGYTF
DNA: TGTGCCAGCAGTGGTCCAGGAGGCTACACCTTC

size: .
J: TRBJ1-1
D: TRBD1
V: TRBV29-1
CDR3: CSVQGAPGGNTEAFF
DNA: TGCAGCGTTCAGGGGGCCCCGGGGGGAAACACTGAAGCTTTCTTT

size: .
J: TRBJ2-1
D: TRBD2
V: TRBV9
CDR3: CASSARTSGGDSYNEQFF
DNA: TGTGCCAGCAGCGCGCGGACTAGCGGGGGAGACTCCTACAATGAGCAGTTCTTC